This T cell receptor beta chain was retrieved from a study of CD8+CD57+ T cells in acquired aplastic anemia. Across the whole study: DNA recovered from sorted CD4+ and CD8+ cells had a mean of roughly 3 ug. Study results and caveats: Controls did not differ significantly from patients in CD8+ Simpson's diversity. Found in both controls and patients were around 29 CD8+ CDR3 sequences.

This clonotype occurred a few times. What it binds is not known. Genomic DNA constituted the template upon which TCR beta VDJ and CDR3 profiling was performed. TCRdb processed the reads anew with MiXCR; each CDR3 protein has one entry. The table includes just over 150,000 distinct CDR3 sequences, roughly 50% detected once. CDR3 size: 17 residues. With V trimmed by 3 bases and J by 2 bases, 10 bases remained unmatched. Flow cytometry had shown expanded CD8+CD57+ cells in the patients chosen for sequencing. Patients had received no therapy at the time of blood sampling. Sample: sorted CD4+, CD8+, or CD8+CD57+ T cells (not recorded which) from PBMCs. The clonotype was recovered from a human donor with aplastic anemia. The rearrangement joins TRBV12-3 or TRBV12-4 to TRBJ2-7, with 10 bases matching TRBD1. CDR3 region: CASSFPIPGQGTYEQYF. The CDR3 bases are TGTGCCAGCAGTTTCCCTATACCGGGACAGGGGACCTACGAGCAGTACTTC.